Here is one T cell receptor (beta chain) with its context. This clone appeared a single time. This clone's antigen is unknown. Base quality data are lacking; no much larger clone is found one base away. Each collaborating institution followed its own protocols to collect whole blood in K2EDTA tubes. Collaborator samples were shipped for TCRbeta analysis as frozen whole blood, isolated PBMCs, or DNA extracted from either sample type. TCRbeta CDR3 regions were amplified from genomic DNA by means of the immunoSEQ Assay, a bias-controlled multiplex PCR. The study's own analysis went as follows. Nucleated cell counts per sample were estimated from amplification of reference gene primers within the assay. To quantify the absolute abundance of each unique TCRbeta CDR3 rearrangement, sequence reads were collapsed and filtered. For each sample, productive Simpson clonality was calculated as the square root of Simpson's diversity index over productive rearrangements. In TCRdb, the immuneACCESS table is reduced to in-frame sequences with V and J assigned. These tables do not hold every clone; where another copy was compared, an unresolved V gene accounts for under half, and the others remain unexplained. That table gives V, J and clone size, and the DNA gave D and trimming. The sample data list about 130,000 clones, and 84% of these were observed just once. Around 13% of the sample comes from the top ten.

The data are from a study of blood T cell repertoires in COVID-19 (dated by TCRdb to about 2020). Regarding the research as a whole: Collaborator samples came from the United States, Italy and Spain and covered acute and convalescent phases of COVID-19. The material from the prospective study consisted of cDNA or gDNA derived from T cells, B-cell-depleted T cells, or PBMCs. Deeply sampled blood TCRbeta repertoires from subjects exposed to, actively infected with, or recovered from COVID-19 were included in the dataset. The repertoires were released in a freely available public database meant as a resource for research on the immune response to SARS-CoV-2. The samples were drawn from the first 160 participants of the ongoing ImmuneRACE study and from 1,200 or so subjects provided by 6 global collaborators. Nearly every sample came with metadata listing a de-identified subject ID, COVID-19 status, age in years and sex. Where available, HLA class I and class II types were obtained from metadata supplied by the sample provider rather than from assay-based typing. The paper's findings and limits, for the study overall: The quantity of clinical and demographic metadata differed by source and by participant and was supplied without curation.

The V and J ends are trimmed by 5 bases and 1 base, leaving 6 bases between them. Reading the germline V gene gives CDR1 SQVTM and CDR2 ANQGSEA. Reading from cysteine to phenylalanine, the CDR3 counts 12 amino acids. Only the CDR3 portion is preserved as DNA: 36 bases, with reading frame beginning at the first base. Sequenced sample: peripheral blood. The source is a human donor in a cohort sampled during active COVID-19. The chain joins TRBV29-1 to TRBJ2-1; the D segment cannot be called with confidence. The nucleotide sequence reads TGCAGCGTTCGAGCGTCCTACAATGAGCAGTTCTTC. This gives the protein CSVRASYNEQFF.